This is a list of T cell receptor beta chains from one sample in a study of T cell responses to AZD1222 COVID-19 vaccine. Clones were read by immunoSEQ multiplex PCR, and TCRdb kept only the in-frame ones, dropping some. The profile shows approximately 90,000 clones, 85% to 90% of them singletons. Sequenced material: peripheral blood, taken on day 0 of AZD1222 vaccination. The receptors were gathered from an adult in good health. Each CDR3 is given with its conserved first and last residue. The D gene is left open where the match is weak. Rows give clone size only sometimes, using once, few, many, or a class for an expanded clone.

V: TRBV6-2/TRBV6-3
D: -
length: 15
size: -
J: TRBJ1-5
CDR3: CASSGRYDSNQPQHF
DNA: TGTGCCAGCAGTGGACGGTATGATAGCAATCAGCCCCAGCATTTT

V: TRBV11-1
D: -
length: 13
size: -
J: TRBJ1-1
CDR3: CASSSKYDSAAFF
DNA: TGTGCCAGCAGCTCAAAATACGACAGTGCAGCTTTCTTT

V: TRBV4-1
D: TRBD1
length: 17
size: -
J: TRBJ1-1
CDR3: CASSENFGDSANTEAFF
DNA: TGCGCCAGCAGCGAAAACTTCGGGGACAGCGCGAACACTGAAGCTTTCTTT

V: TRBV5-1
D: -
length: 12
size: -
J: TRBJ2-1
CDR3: CASSLDYNEQFF
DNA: TGCGCCAGCAGCTTGGACTACAATGAGCAGTTCTTC

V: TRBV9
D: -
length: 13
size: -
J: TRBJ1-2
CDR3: CASSEESTSEGTF
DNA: TGTGCCAGCAGCGAGGAGTCGACGAGCGAGGGCACCTTC

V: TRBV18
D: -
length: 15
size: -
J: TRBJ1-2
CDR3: CASSPRAGESQGYTF
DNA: TGTGCCAGCTCACCACGGGCAGGGGAGTCTCAAGGCTACACCTTC

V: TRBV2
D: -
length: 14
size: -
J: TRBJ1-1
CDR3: CASHSEGVGTEAFF
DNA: TGTGCCAGCCACAGCGAGGGGGTGGGCACTGAAGCTTTCTTT

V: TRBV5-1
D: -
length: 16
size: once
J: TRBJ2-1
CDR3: CASSPQVGSSYNEQFF
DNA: TGCGCCAGCAGTCCCCAGGTGGGGAGCTCCTACAATGAGCAGTTCTTC

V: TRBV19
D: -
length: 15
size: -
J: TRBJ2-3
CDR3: CASSIWAGQTDTQYF
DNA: TGTGCCAGTAGTATTTGGGCGGGGCAGACAGATACGCAGTATTTT

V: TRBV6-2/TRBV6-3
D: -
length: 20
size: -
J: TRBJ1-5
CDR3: CASSYGLPGQSQYSNQPQHF
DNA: TGTGCCAGCAGTTACGGGTTGCCGGGACAAAGCCAATATAGCAATCAGCCCCAGCATTTT

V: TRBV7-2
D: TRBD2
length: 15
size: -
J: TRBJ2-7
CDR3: CASSIVGGGPVEQYF
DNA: TGTGCCAGCAGCATAGTGGGCGGGGGACCCGTGGAGCAGTACTTC

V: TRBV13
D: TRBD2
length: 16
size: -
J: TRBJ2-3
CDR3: CASSHNSGGETDTQYF
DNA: TGTGCCAGCAGCCATAATAGCGGGGGAGAGACAGATACGCAGTATTTT

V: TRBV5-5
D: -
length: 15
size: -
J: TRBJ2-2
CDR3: CASSSSRLETGELFF
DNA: TGTGCCAGCAGCTCTTCGAGATTAGAGACCGGGGAGCTGTTTTTT

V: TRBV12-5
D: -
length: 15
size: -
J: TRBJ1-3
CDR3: CASGFWEGSGSTIYF
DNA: TGTGCTAGTGGTTTTTGGGAGGGATCAGGAAGCACCATATATTTT

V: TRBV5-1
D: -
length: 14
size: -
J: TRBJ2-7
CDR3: CASSLVLAGHEQYF
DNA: TGCGCCAGCAGCTTGGTTCTAGCTGGTCACGAGCAGTACTTC

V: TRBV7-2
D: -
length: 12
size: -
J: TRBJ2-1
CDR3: CASSHSNTEQFF
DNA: TGTGCCAGCAGCCATAGTAATACTGAGCAGTTCTTC

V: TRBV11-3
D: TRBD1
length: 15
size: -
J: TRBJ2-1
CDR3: CASSPRQGGTNEQFF
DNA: TGTGCCAGCAGCCCACGACAGGGGGGTACGAATGAGCAGTTCTTC

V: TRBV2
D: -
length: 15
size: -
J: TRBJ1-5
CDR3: CASSEWGGSNQPQHF
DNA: TGTGCCAGCAGTGAATGGGGGGGGAGCAATCAGCCCCAGCATTTT

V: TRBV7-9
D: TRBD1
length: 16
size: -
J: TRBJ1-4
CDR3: CASSLGTGTTNEKLFF
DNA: TGTGCCAGCAGCTTAGGGACAGGGACAACTAATGAAAAACTGTTTTTT

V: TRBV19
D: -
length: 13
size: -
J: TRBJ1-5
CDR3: CASSRGTAQPQHF
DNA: TGTGCCAGTAGTAGGGGGACTGCGCAGCCCCAGCATTTT

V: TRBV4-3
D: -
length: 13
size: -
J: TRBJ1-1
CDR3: CASSQDLSPEAFF
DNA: TGCGCCAGCAGCCAAGATCTCAGCCCTGAAGCTTTCTTT

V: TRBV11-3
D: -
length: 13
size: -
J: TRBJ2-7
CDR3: CASSQGQVYEQYF
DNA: TGTGCCAGCAGCCAGGGGCAGGTTTACGAGCAGTACTTC

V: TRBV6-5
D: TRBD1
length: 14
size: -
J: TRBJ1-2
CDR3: CASRDTGTAYGYTF
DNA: TGTGCCAGCAGGGATACCGGGACAGCCTATGGCTACACCTTC

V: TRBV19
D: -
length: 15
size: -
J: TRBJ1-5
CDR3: CASSVTGGSNQPQHF
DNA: TGTGCCAGTAGTGTGACAGGAGGAAGCAATCAGCCCCAGCATTTT

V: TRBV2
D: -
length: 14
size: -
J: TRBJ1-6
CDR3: CASSENRASSPLHF
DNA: TGTGCCAGCAGTGAAAACAGGGCGAGTTCACCCCTCCACTTT

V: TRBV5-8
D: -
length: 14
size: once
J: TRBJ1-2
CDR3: CASSSASPYYGYTF
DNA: TGTGCCAGCAGCTCAGCAAGCCCTTATTATGGCTACACCTTC

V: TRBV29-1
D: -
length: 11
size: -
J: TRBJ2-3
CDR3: CSVDRGHTQYF
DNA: TGCAGCGTTGATAGAGGTCATACGCAGTATTTT

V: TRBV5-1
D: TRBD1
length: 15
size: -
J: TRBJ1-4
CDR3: CASRALGQLSEKLFF
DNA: TGCGCCAGCAGAGCCTTGGGACAGTTGAGTGAAAAACTGTTTTTT

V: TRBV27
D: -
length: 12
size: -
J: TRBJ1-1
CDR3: CASIQRDGEAFF
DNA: TGTGCCAGCATTCAAAGGGACGGTGAAGCTTTCTTT

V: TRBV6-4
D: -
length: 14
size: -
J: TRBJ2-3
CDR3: CASSEAWETDTQYF
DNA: TGTGCCAGCAGTGAGGCATGGGAGACAGATACGCAGTATTTT

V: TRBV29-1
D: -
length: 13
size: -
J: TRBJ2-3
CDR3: CSGTDGVTDTQYF
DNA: TGCAGCGGGACCGACGGGGTCACAGATACGCAGTATTTT

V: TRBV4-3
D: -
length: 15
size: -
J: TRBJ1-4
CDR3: CASSPRAGSHEKLFF
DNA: TGCGCCAGCAGCCCGCGGGCAGGGTCTCATGAAAAACTGTTTTTT

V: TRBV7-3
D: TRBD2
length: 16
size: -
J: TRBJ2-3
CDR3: CASSPTSGGASDTQYF
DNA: TGTGCCAGCAGCCCAACCAGCGGGGGGGCTTCAGATACGCAGTATTTT

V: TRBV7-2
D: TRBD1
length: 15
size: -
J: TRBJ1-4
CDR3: CASSPRQGGFEKLFF
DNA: TGTGCCAGCAGCCCCCGACAGGGGGGATTCGAAAAACTGTTTTTT

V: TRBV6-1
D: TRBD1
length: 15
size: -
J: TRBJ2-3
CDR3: CASSESTGGSDTQYF
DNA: TGTGCCAGCAGTGAATCGACAGGGGGGTCAGATACGCAGTATTTT

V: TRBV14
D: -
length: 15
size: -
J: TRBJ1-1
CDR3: CASSQDLGRVGRAFF
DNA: TGTGCCAGCAGCCAAGATCTGGGCAGGGTTGGTCGAGCTTTCTTT

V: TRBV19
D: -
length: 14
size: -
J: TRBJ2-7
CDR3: CASSNQGGTYEQYF
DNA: TGTGCCAGTAGTAACCAGGGTGGAACCTACGAGCAGTACTTC

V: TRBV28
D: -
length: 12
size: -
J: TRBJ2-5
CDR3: CASNQGQETQYF
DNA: TGTGCCAGCAATCAAGGGCAAGAGACCCAGTACTTC

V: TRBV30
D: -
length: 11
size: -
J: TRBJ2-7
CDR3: CAWTRAYEQYF
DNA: TGTGCCTGGACCAGGGCATACGAGCAGTACTTC

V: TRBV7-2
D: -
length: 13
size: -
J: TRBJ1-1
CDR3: CASSRDQGTEAFF
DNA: TGTGCCAGCAGCCGCGACCAGGGCACTGAAGCTTTCTTT